The rows below give T cell receptor beta chains drawn from one sample of a study of human T cells and chemical hapten exposure. TCRdb re-called the RACE reads through MiXCR, storing one row per CDR3 protein. The sample includes roughly 89,000 distinct CDR3 sequences, approximately 11% of them seen just once. The specimen was whole blood, collected in connection with sensitization to the hapten diphenylcyclopropenone (DPC). The receptors originated from a woman in her twenties or thirties with alopecia areata. Some clones in this sample may be carry-over from other donors' samples. The CDR3 runs from the conserved cysteine through the conserved F or W. D genes are given only for firm matches. The listing skips clone size in some rows; elsewhere it reads once, few, many or a size class.

many | TRBJ1-4 | - | TRBV20-1 | CSATGGDEKLFF | TGCAGTGCTACCGGTGGAGATGAAAAACTGTTTTTT
- | TRBJ1-5 | - | TRBV28 | CASNSKGPQHF | TGTGCCAGCAACAGCAAAGGGCCCCAGCATTTT
many | TRBJ1-1 | TRBD1 | TRBV29-1 | CSVEARQGSNTEAFF | TGCAGCGTTGAAGCCCGACAGGGATCGAACACTGAAGCTTTCTTT
- | TRBJ2-5 | TRBD1 | TRBV7-2 | CASSWQAGGRETQYF | TGTGCCAGCAGCTGGCAGGCAGGGGGCAGGGAGACCCAGTACTTC
large | TRBJ2-3 | TRBD1 | TRBV24-1 | CATSDYTGEDTQYF | TGTGCCACCAGTGATTATACAGGGGAAGATACGCAGTATTTT
many | TRBJ2-2 | TRBD2 | TRBV3-1 | CASSQEGRLAVNTGELFF | TGTGCCAGCAGCCAAGAAGGGCGACTAGCGGTGAACACCGGGGAGCTGTTTTTT
many | TRBJ1-1 | - | TRBV6-4 | CASSDSWKNTEAFF | TGTGCCAGCAGTGACTCGTGGAAGAACACTGAAGCTTTCTTT
many | TRBJ1-4 | - | TRBV7-2 | CASSDSLRLGNEKLFF | TGTGCCAGCAGCGACTCCCTTCGGCTAGGAAATGAAAAACTGTTTTTT
many | TRBJ2-3 | TRBD2 | TRBV20-1 | CSARDGSGTDTQYF | TGCAGTGCTAGAGATGGTAGCGGGACAGATACGCAGTATTTT
- | TRBJ2-7 | TRBD1 | TRBV7-2 | CASSFRDSSYEQYF | TGTGCCAGCAGCTTCCGGGACAGCTCCTACGAGCAGTACTTC
- | TRBJ2-1 | - | TRBV9 | CASSVVGRGSYNEQFF | TGTGCCAGCAGCGTAGTCGGGAGAGGTTCCTACAATGAGCAGTTCTTC
- | TRBJ2-6 | TRBD1 | TRBV4-1 | CASSQATGNSGANVLTF | TGCGCCAGCAGCCAAGCGACAGGGAACTCTGGGGCCAACGTCCTGACTTTC
- | TRBJ2-7 | TRBD1 | TRBV9 | CASSPEQGANSYEQYF | TGTGCCAGCAGCCCTGAACAGGGGGCCAACTCCTACGAGCAGTACTTC
- | TRBJ2-2 | TRBD2 | TRBV4-2 | CASSQLAGETGELFF | TGTGCCAGCAGCCAACTAGCGGGGGAGACCGGGGAGCTGTTTTTT
many | TRBJ2-1 | - | TRBV6-4 | CASKDIATENEQFF | TGTGCCAGCAAGGACATAGCTACAGAGAATGAGCAGTTCTTC
few | TRBJ1-3 | - | TRBV5-5 | CASSFSPLGNTIYF | TGTGCCAGCAGCTTTAGCCCACTGGGAAACACCATATATTTT
- | TRBJ2-1 | TRBD1 | TRBV10-3 | CAISRQGENEQFF | TGTGCCATCAGCCGACAGGGGGAAAATGAGCAGTTCTTC
many | TRBJ1-5 | - | TRBV28 | CATTSDQPQHF | TGTGCCACCACGAGCGATCAGCCCCAGCATTTT
few | TRBJ2-2 | - | TRBV25-1 | CASRRTGTNTGELFF | TGTGCCAGCAGAAGGACTGGGACGAACACCGGGGAGCTGTTTTTT
few | TRBJ2-7 | - | TRBV7-2 | CASSPGQYEQYF | TGTGCCAGCAGCCCCGGACAGTACGAGCAGTACTTC
few | TRBJ2-7 | - | TRBV6-5 | CASSYPGGYEQYF | TGTGCCAGCAGTTACCCGGGCGGTTACGAGCAGTACTTC
many | TRBJ2-5 | TRBD2 | TRBV7-2 | CASSLASGGAGGETQYF | TGTGCCAGCAGCTTGGCTAGCGGGGGGGCCGGCGGTGAGACCCAGTACTTC
many | TRBJ1-4 | - | TRBV19 | CASSSTGSGISTNEKLFF | TGTGCCAGTAGTTCGACAGGTTCGGGAATTTCAACTAATGAAAAACTGTTTTTT
few | TRBJ2-3 | TRBD1 | TRBV18 | CASSPGQGDTQYF | TGTGCCAGCTCACCTGGACAGGGGGATACGCAGTATTTT
many | TRBJ2-7 | TRBD1 | TRBV6-1 | CASSKDRAYEQYF | TGTGCCAGCAGTAAGGACAGGGCCTACGAGCAGTACTTC
few | TRBJ1-2 | - | TRBV10-3 | CAISEGGTEGYTF | TGTGCCATCAGTGAAGGGGGTACTGAGGGCTACACCTTC
many | TRBJ1-1 | - | TRBV29-1 | CSVVGRNAEAFF | TGCAGCGTTGTGGGACGGAACGCAGAAGCTTTCTTT
- | TRBJ1-1 | - | TRBV20-1 | CSASWGTEAFF | TGCAGTGCCAGCTGGGGGACTGAAGCTTTCTTT
many | TRBJ2-5 | TRBD1 | TRBV10-3 | CAVGTGETQYF | TGTGCCGTCGGGACAGGCGAGACCCAGTACTTC
- | TRBJ1-1 | - | TRBV5-5 | CASSSPTVNTEAFF | TGTGCCAGCAGCTCTCCGACCGTGAACACTGAAGCTTTCTTT
many | TRBJ1-1 | TRBD1 | TRBV12-3/TRBV12-4 | CASSLARTGGMHTEAFF | TGTGCCAGCAGTTTAGCCCGGACAGGGGGGATGCACACTGAAGCTTTCTTT
few | TRBJ1-2 | - | TRBV12-3/TRBV12-4 | CASSPLGGARSYTF | TGTGCCAGCAGTCCACTAGGAGGGGCCCGGAGCTACACCTTC
few | TRBJ2-7 | TRBD2 | TRBV7-2 | CASSTSGSSHEQYF | TGTGCCAGCTCGACTAGCGGGAGTTCCCACGAGCAGTACTTC